This T cell receptor (beta chain) derives from a study of shared clonotypes between healthy human individuals. The CDR3 is 14 amino acids. CDR1 KGHSH and CDR2 LQKENI come from the germline V gene. V lost 2 bases to trimming and J lost 1 base, with 9 bases between them. Using immunoSEQ multiplex PCR, the repertoire was profiled, and TCRdb retains in-frame clones only, with some absent. The sample consists of approximately 500,000 clones, roughly 80% of them appearing once. The sequencing sample was made of PBMCs. The chain recombines TRBV18 with TRBJ2-7; D gene unclear. The sequence was collected from a woman aged 35 to 49 in good health. Some clones in this sample may be carry-over from other donors' samples. Here the CDR3 reads CASSPVQPSYEQYF. The DNA of the CDR3 is TGTGCCAGCTCACCAGTACAGCCTTCCTACGAGCAGTACTTC.